This is a list of T cell receptor beta chains from one sample in a study of blood T cell repertoires in COVID-19. Assay used: immunoSEQ multiplex PCR; TCRdb lists only in-frame clones, some missing. There are about 200,000 clones in the sample; 82% occur only once, and roughly 5.1% lies in the top ten. What was sequenced was peripheral blood. The receptors come from a woman in her 70s with COVID-19, enrolled during active disease. Both conserved end residues are part of each CDR3. Fields, in order: CDR3 protein, CDR3 DNA, clone size, V gene, D gene, J gene. The D gene is left open where the match is weak. Rows may omit the clone size; those that give it use once, few, many or a size class.

CASSPRRTGASVDYGYTF TGTGCCAGCTCACCAAGGCGGACAGGGGCTTCCGTCGACTATGGCTACACCTTC once TRBV18 TRBD1 TRBJ1-2
CASSVGQVTEAFF TGTGCCAGCAGCGTGGGACAGGTCACTGAAGCTTTCTTT once TRBV9 TRBD1 TRBJ1-1
CASSIRRGQGAYEQYF TGTGCCAGCAGTATCCGCCGGGGACAGGGGGCCTACGAGCAGTACTTC . TRBV6-2/TRBV6-3 TRBD1 TRBJ2-7
CASSYGVGDRGNYLHF TGTGCCAGCAGTTACGGGGTGGGGGACAGGGGCAACTACCTCCACTTT once TRBV6-5 TRBD1 TRBJ1-6
CASSVNEGAGETQYF TGTGCCAGCAGCGTAAACGAGGGGGCGGGAGAGACCCAGTACTTC once TRBV9 TRBD1 TRBJ2-5
CAISELEYTGELFF TGTGCCATCAGTGAGTTGGAGTACACCGGGGAGCTGTTTTTT . TRBV10-3 . TRBJ2-2
CASREREGNGELFF TGCGCCAGCAGGGAGCGGGAGGGTAACGGGGAGCTGTTTTTT few TRBV4-1 TRBD2 TRBJ2-2
CASSFGPLSATQETQYF TGCGCCAGCAGCTTCGGCCCTTTGAGCGCTACCCAAGAGACCCAGTACTTC . TRBV5-1 . TRBJ2-5
CASSKDGQADGYTF TGTGCCAGCAGCAAAGATGGACAGGCCGATGGCTACACCTTC . TRBV21-1 . TRBJ1-2
CASSSMQGNTEAFF TGTGCCAGCAGCTCAATGCAGGGGAACACTGAAGCTTTCTTT once TRBV7-2 . TRBJ1-1
CASSSQQGNTEAFF TGTGCCAGCAGCTCACAACAGGGGAACACTGAAGCTTTCTTT . TRBV5-4 . TRBJ1-1
CASSTSWTSGSAGEQFF TGTGCCAGCAGCACCAGTTGGACTAGCGGGAGCGCGGGTGAGCAGTTCTTC once TRBV7-2 TRBD2 TRBJ2-1
CASSEPSVNYGYTF TGTGCCAGCAGTGAACCCTCGGTCAACTATGGCTACACCTTC . TRBV25-1 . TRBJ1-2
CASSLGQGALGNTIYF TGTGCCAGCAGCTTGGGACAGGGGGCGCTGGGAAACACCATATATTTT . TRBV5-4 TRBD1 TRBJ1-3
CASSLAAGSYEQYF TGTGCCAGCAGTCTAGCGGCGGGCTCCTACGAGCAGTACTTC many TRBV2 TRBD2 TRBJ2-7
CASSPGLADSYEQYF TGTGCCAGCTCACCAGGACTAGCGGACTCCTACGAGCAGTACTTC . TRBV18 TRBD2 TRBJ2-7
CASSGTSFREQFF TGTGCCAGCAGTGGAACTAGTTTTAGGGAGCAGTTCTTC . TRBV27 . TRBJ2-1
CASSKGTSGVTYEQYF TGTGCCAGTAGTAAAGGGACTAGCGGGGTCACCTACGAGCAGTACTTC once TRBV19 TRBD2 TRBJ2-7
CSAYSYGAFF TGCAGCGCCTACAGTTACGGAGCTTTCTTT . TRBV29-1 . TRBJ1-1
CASSLAGGGEQFF TGTGCCAGCAGCTTAGCGGGAGGCGGGGAGCAGTTCTTC . TRBV7-9 . TRBJ2-1
CASRPGLPGELFF TGTGCCAGCAGGCCAGGGTTACCCGGGGAGCTGTTTTTT . TRBV6-6 . TRBJ2-2
CASSPQGTAKGMNSPLHF TGTGCCAGCTCACCCCAGGGGACAGCCAAGGGGATGAATTCACCCCTCCACTTT . TRBV18 TRBD1 TRBJ1-6
CASSPGLATDTQYF TGTGCCAGCAGCCCAGGACTAGCCACAGATACGCAGTATTTT . TRBV7-9 TRBD2 TRBJ2-3
CASSFGLAGVNEQFF TGTGCCAGCAGCTTCGGACTAGCGGGAGTCAATGAGCAGTTCTTC . TRBV11-2 TRBD2 TRBJ2-1
CASSQDAGGYSPLHF TGTGCCAGCAGCCAAGATGCCGGAGGGTATTCACCCCTCCACTTT . TRBV3-1/TRBV3-2 . TRBJ1-6
CASSPIAGIQETQYF TGTGCCAGCAGCCCGATAGCGGGGATCCAAGAGACCCAGTACTTC . TRBV7-3 TRBD2 TRBJ2-5
CASSPPGRVNSPLHF TGTGCCAGCAGCCCTCCGGGAAGGGTTAATTCACCCCTCCACTTT . TRBV9 . TRBJ1-6
CASSLDPSGRKATGELFF TGTGCCAGCAGCTTAGATCCTAGCGGGAGGAAGGCCACCGGGGAGCTGTTTTTT . TRBV7-9 TRBD2 TRBJ2-2
CATSDRREEEAQHF TGTGCCACCAGTGATCGACGGGAGGAGGAGGCCCAGCATTTT . TRBV24-1 . TRBJ1-5
CASSRGRIRSDEQYF TGTGCCAGCAGCAGGGGGCGAATTAGATCGGACGAGCAGTACTTC . TRBV6-2/TRBV6-3 TRBD1 TRBJ2-7
CASSLSGDTQYF TGCGCCAGCAGCTTGTCAGGGGATACGCAGTATTTT . TRBV5-1 . TRBJ2-3
CASKAPRVASPLHF TGTGCCAGCAAAGCGCCCAGGGTCGCGTCACCCCTCCACTTT . TRBV2 . TRBJ1-6
CASSLTGFGNTIYF TGCGCCAGCAGCCTCACAGGCTTTGGAAACACCATATATTTT few TRBV4-3 . TRBJ1-3
CASSGSGRGNEQFF TGTGCCAGCAGTGGTAGCGGGAGAGGGAATGAGCAGTTCTTC few TRBV2 TRBD2 TRBJ2-1
CASSTEREQYF TGTGCCAGTAGTACAGAGCGGGAGCAGTACTTC once TRBV19 . TRBJ2-7
CASRDRGYNEQFF TGTGCCAGCCGGGACAGGGGGTACAATGAGCAGTTCTTC . TRBV19 TRBD1 TRBJ2-1
CASSLSTSGTYEQYF TGTGCCAGCAGCTTATCCACTAGCGGAACCTACGAGCAGTACTTC . TRBV7-2 TRBD2 TRBJ2-7
CATSRDPGVQETQYF TGTGCCACCAGCAGAGATCCCGGGGTACAAGAGACCCAGTACTTC . TRBV15 . TRBJ2-5
CASRPTGGGSTDTQYF TGTGCCAGCAGGCCTACTGGGGGCGGCAGCACAGATACGCAGTATTTT once TRBV9 . TRBJ2-3
CASSSLGLAGGNYNEQFF TGTGCCAGCAGCTCATTAGGACTAGCGGGAGGGAATTACAATGAGCAGTTCTTC . TRBV5-6 TRBD2 TRBJ2-1